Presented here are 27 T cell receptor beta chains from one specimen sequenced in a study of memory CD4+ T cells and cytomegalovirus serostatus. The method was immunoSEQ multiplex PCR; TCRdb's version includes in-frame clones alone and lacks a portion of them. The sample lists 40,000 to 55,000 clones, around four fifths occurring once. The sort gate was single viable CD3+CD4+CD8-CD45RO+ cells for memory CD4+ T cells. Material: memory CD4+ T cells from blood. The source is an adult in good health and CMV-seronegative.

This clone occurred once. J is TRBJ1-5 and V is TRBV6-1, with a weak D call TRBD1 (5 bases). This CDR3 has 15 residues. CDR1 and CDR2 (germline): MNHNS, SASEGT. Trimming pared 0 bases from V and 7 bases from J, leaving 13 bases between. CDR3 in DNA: TGTGCCAGCAGTGAAGCGCGCCCAGGGCGGCAGCCCCAGCATTTT. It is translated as CASSEARPGRQPQHF.

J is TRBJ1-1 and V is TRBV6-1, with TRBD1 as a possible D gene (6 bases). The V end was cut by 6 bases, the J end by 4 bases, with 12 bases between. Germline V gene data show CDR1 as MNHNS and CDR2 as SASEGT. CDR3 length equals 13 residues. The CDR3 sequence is CASRTRGSTEAFF. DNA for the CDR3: TGTGCCAGCAGAACCAGGGGCAGCACTGAAGCTTTCTTT.

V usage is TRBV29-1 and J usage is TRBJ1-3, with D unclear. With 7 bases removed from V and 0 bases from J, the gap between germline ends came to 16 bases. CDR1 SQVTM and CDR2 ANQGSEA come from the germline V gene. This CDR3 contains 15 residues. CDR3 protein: CSAGGRWDSGNTIYF. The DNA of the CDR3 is TGCAGCGCTGGTGGGCGTTGGGACTCTGGAAACACCATATATTTT.

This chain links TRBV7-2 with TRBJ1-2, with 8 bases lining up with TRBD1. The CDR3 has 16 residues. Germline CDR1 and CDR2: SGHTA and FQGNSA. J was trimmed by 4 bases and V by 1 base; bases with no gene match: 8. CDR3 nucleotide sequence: TGTGCCAGCAGCTTAGACATCAGGGGGCTTGGCTATGGCTACACCTTC. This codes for CASSLDIRGLGYGYTF.

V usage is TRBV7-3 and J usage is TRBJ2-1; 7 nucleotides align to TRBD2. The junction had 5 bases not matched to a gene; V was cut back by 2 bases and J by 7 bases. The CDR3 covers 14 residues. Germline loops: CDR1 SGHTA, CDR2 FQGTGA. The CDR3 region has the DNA TGTGCCAGCAGCTTAGAGACTAGCAGGAATGAGCAGTTCTTC. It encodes CASSLETSRNEQFF.

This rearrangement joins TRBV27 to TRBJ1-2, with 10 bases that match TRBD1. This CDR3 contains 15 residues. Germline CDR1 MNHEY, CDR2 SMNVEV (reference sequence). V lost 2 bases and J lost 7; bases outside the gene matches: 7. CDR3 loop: CASSLVGQGQGGYTF. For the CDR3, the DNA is TGTGCCAGCAGTTTAGTGGGACAGGGGCAAGGTGGCTACACCTTC.

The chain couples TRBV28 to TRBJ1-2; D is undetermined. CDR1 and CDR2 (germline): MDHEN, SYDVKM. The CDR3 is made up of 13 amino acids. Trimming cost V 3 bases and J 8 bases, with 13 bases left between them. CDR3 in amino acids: CASSLAEEAGYTF. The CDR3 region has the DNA TGTGCCAGCAGTTTGGCGGAGGAGGCAGGCTACACCTTC.

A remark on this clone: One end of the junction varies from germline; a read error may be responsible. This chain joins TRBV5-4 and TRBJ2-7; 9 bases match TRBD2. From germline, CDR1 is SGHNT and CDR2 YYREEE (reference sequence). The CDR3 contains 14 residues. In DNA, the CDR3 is TGTGCGAGCAAGCGGGGCGGGAGGGCCCACGAGCAGTACTTC. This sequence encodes CASKRGGRAHEQYF.

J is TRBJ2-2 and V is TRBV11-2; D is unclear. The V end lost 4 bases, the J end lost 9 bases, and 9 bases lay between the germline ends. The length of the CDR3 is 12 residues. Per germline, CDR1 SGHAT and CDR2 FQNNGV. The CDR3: CASSSQRRELFF. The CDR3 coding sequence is TGTGCCAGCAGCTCTCAACGGAGGGAGCTGTTTTTT.

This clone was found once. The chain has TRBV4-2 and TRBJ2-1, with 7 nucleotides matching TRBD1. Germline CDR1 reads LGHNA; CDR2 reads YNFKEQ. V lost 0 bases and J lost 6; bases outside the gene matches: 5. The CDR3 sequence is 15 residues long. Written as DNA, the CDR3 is TGTGCCAGCAGCCAAGATGGGCAGGGGGTCAATGAGCAGTTCTTC. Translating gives CASSQDGQGVNEQFF.

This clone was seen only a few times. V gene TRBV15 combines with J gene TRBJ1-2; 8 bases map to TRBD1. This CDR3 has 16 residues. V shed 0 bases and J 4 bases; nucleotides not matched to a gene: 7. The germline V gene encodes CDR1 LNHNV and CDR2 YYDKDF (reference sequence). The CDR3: CATSRDLVTGGYGYTF. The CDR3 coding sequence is TGTGCCACCAGCAGAGATTTAGTTACAGGGGGCTATGGCTACACCTTC.

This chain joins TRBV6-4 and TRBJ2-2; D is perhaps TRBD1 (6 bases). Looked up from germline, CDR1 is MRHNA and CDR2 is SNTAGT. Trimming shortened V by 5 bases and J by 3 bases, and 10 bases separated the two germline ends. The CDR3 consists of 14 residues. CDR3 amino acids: CASSRDTYTGELFF. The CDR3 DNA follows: TGTGCCAGCAGTCGGGACACCTACACCGGGGAGCTGTTTTTT.

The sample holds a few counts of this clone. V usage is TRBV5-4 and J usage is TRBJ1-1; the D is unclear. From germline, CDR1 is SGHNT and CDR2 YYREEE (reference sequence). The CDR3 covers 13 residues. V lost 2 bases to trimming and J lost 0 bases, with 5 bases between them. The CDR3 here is CASSFNMNTEAFF. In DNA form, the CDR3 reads TGTGCCAGCAGCTTCAATATGAACACTGAAGCTTTCTTT.

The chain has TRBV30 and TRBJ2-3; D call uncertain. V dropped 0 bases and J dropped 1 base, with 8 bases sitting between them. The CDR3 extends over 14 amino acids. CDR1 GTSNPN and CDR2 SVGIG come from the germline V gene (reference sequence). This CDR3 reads CAWSVVGGTDTQYF. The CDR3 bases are TGTGCCTGGAGTGTCGTTGGGGGCACAGATACGCAGTATTTT.

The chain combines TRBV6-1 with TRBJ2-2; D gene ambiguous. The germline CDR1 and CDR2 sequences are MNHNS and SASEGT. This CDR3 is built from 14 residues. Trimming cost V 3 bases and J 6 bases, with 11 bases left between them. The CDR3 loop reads CASSDPWAPGELFF. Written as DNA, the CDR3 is TGTGCCAGCAGTGATCCTTGGGCCCCCGGGGAGCTGTTTTTT.

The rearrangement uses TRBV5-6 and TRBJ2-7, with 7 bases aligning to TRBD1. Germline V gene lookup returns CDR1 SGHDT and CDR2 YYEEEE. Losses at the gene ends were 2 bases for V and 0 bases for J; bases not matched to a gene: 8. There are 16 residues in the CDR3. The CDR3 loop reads CASSFFSGTASYEQYF. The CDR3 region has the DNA TGTGCCAGCAGCTTCTTTTCCGGGACAGCCTCCTACGAGCAGTACTTC.

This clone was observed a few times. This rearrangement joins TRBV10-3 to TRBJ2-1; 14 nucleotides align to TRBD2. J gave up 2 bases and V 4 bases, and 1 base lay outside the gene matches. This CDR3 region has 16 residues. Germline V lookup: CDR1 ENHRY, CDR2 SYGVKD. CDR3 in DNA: TGTGCCATCAGTGCGACTAGCGGGAGGGCCTACAATGAGCAGTTCTTC. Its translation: CAISATSGRAYNEQFF.

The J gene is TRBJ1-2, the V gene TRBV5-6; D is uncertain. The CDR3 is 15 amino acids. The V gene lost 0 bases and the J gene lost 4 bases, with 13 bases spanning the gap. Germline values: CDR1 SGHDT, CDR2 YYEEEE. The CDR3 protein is CASSLDGGRSYGYTF. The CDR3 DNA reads TGTGCCAGCAGCTTGGACGGAGGTCGTAGCTATGGCTACACCTTC.

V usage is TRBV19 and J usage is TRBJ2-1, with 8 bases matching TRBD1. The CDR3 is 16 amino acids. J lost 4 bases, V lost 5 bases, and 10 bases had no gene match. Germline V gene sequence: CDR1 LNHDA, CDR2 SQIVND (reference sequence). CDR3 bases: TGTGCCAGTAGTCCGGCAGGGGGCGCGAATTACAATGAGCAGTTCTTC. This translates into CASSPAGGANYNEQFF.

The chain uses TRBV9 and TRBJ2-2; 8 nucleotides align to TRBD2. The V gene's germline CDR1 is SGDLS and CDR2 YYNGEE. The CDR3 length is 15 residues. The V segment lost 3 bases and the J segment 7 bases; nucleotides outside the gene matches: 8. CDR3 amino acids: CASSERSGSGGELFF. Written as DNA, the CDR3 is TGTGCCAGCAGCGAAAGAAGCGGGAGTGGCGGGGAGCTGTTTTTT.

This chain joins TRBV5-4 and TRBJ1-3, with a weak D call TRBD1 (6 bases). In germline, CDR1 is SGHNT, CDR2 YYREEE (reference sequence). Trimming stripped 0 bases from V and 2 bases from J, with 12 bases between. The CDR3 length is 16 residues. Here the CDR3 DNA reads TGTGCCAGCAGCTTGGGTCAGGGGTCCCCTGGAAACACCATATATTTT. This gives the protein CASSLGQGSPGNTIYF.

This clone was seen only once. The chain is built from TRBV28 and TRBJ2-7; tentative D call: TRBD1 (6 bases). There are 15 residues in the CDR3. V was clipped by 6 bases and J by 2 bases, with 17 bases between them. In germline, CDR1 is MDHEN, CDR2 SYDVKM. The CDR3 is CASRPSQGSTYEQYF. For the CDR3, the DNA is TGTGCCAGCAGACCCTCGCAGGGGTCAACCTACGAGCAGTACTTC.

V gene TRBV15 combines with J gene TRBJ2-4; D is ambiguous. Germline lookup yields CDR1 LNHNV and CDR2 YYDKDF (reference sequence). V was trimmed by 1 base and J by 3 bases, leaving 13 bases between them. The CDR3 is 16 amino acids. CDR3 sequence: CATSRGQPGGKNIQYF. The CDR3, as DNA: TGTGCCACCAGCAGAGGGCAACCCGGCGGCAAAAACATTCAGTACTTC.

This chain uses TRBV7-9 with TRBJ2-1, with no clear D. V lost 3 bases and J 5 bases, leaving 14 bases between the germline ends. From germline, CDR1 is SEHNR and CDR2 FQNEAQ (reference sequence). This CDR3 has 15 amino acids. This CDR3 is CASSFSAATDNEQFF. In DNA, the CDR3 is TGTGCCAGCAGCTTCTCGGCAGCAACCGACAATGAGCAGTTCTTC.

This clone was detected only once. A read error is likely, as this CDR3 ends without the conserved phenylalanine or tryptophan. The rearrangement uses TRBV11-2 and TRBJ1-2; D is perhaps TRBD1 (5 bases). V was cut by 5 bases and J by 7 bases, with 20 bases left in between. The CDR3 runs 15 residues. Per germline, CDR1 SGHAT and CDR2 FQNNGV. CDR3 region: CASSTGRKIGGGYTV. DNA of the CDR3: TGTGCCAGCAGCACGGGACGAAAGATTGGTGGTGGCTACACCGTC.

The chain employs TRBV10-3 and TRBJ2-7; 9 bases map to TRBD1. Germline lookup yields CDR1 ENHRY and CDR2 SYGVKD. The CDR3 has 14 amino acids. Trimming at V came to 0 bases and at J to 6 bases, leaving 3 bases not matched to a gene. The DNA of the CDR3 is TGTGCCATCAGTGAGTCAGACAGGGGGTCCGAGCAGTACTTC. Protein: CAISESDRGSEQYF.

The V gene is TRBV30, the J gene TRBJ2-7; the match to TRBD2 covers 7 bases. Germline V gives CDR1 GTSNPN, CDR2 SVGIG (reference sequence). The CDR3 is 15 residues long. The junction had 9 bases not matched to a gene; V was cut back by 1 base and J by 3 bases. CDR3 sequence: CAWSGPGGSIYEQYF. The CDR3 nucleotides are TGTGCCTGGAGTGGCCCAGGCGGGAGTATCTACGAGCAGTACTTC.